This TCR beta chain came from a study of blood T cell repertoires in COVID-19. At the level of the study: Sites across the United States, Italy and Spain contributed samples from acute and convalescent COVID-19. The analysed material was cDNA or gDNA that came from T cells, B-cell-depleted T cells, or PBMCs.

Germline values: CDR1 MNHNS, CDR2 SASEGT. The CDR3 has 16 residues. V lost 4 bases, J lost 0 bases, and 13 bases lay in between. In the authors' methods: Nucleated cell number was recorded as an estimate derived from reference gene primer amplification. The assay was immunoSEQ multiplex PCR, and TCRdb's table has in-frame clones only and misses some. For V, J and clone size, that table is used; D and trimming come from the DNA. The data show approximately 120,000 clones, 86% seen once. This clonotype was obtained from a human donor in a cohort sampled during active COVID-19. This chain uses TRBV6-1 with TRBJ1-3; possibly TRBD1 for D (6 bases). The sample taken for sequencing was peripheral blood. In DNA, the CDR3 is TGTGCCAGCAGTGCAAACAGGGTTTCCTCTGGAAACACCATATATTTT. Its translation is CASSANRVSSGNTIYF.